The present T cell receptor (beta chain) was sequenced within a study of blood T cell repertoires in COVID-19. Looking at the study overall: Spain, Italy and the United States supplied samples that represented acute and convalescent COVID-19. PBMCs, B-cell-depleted T cells, or T cells provided the cDNA or gDNA that made up the material.

As handled by the study authors: Amplification from reference gene primers served as the basis for estimated nucleated cell counts. Sequenced by immunoSEQ multiplex PCR; TCRdb stores in-frame clones only, minus some. V, J and clone size reflect that table, while D and trimming were determined from the DNA. The sample lists roughly 150,000 clones, roughly 84% occurring once. The Seattle patients, enrolled during active infection, were followed longitudinally. CDR3 size: 12 residues. The germline V gene encodes CDR1 DFQATT and CDR2 SNEGSKA (reference sequence). V lost 3 bases and J lost 7, with 10 bases in between.

The rearrangement joins TRBV20-1 to TRBJ2-4; unclear D gene. Sequences were obtained from peripheral blood. The TCR originated in a woman aged 50 to 60 with COVID-19, enrolled during active disease. DNA for the CDR3: TGCAGTGCTAGTGACTCTCGGAACATTCAGTACTTC. Its translation is CSASDSRNIQYF.